This entry lists 16 T cell receptor beta chains sequenced from one sample in a study of T cell responses to AZD1222 COVID-19 vaccine (dated by TCRdb to about 2021). Library method: the immunoSEQ multiplex PCR assay. The table was pulled from immuneACCESS by TCRdb, which kept in-frame rearrangements only. Such tables lose some clones; where checked, under half of the loss comes from unresolved V genes, and the rest has no known cause. Within this sample are approximately 130,000 clones, with roughly 92% of them counted one time only. The ten most abundant clones make up roughly 1.1% of the sample. Explained via the paper, the time point label denotes: about 28 days (+/-7) after the second vaccine dose. The source was peripheral blood, collected 28 days after the second AZD1222 dose. The receptor source for this set is an adult who received the AZD1222 COVID-19 vaccine.

The rearrangement links TRBV3-1 (or the pseudogene TRBV3-2) to TRBJ2-7; a weak D match, TRBD2 (6 bases). Trimming took 4 bases from V and 0 from J, leaving 13 bases between them. Germline CDR1 reads LGHDT; CDR2 reads YNNKEL (reference sequence). The CDR3 is 15 residues long. CDR3 protein: CASSPNLGGSYEQYF. DNA for the CDR3: TGTGCCAGCAGCCCTAATCTGGGGGGCTCCTACGAGCAGTACTTC.

This chain uses TRBV7-9 with TRBJ2-1, with 8 bases lining up with TRBD1. Germline CDR1 SEHNR, CDR2 FQNEAQ (reference sequence). CDR3 length: 11 residues. V dropped 5 bases and J dropped 10; count of bases not matched to a gene: 1. The DNA of the CDR3 is TGTGCCAGCAGCCCAGGGGGCGAGCAGTTCTTC. Amino acid sequence: CASSPGGEQFF.

The V and J genes are TRBV20-1 and TRBJ1-1; D not certain. Trimming stripped 5 bases from V and 11 bases from J, with 15 bases between. Per germline, CDR1 DFQATT and CDR2 SNEGSKA (reference sequence). The CDR3 runs to 11 residues. In DNA, the CDR3 is TGCAGTGCTGAGCTTGGGGTTGGGGCTTTCTTT. Translated, it gives CSAELGVGAFF.

This chain joins TRBV6-6 and TRBJ1-4, with a weak D call TRBD1 (5 bases). Per the germline V gene, CDR1 is MNHNY and CDR2 is SVGAGI (reference sequence). Trimming shortened V by 4 bases and J by 5 bases, and 8 bases separated the two germline ends. CDR3 length: 13 residues. The CDR3 DNA sequence: TGTGCCAGCAGTTGGGACTTGAATGAAAAACTGTTTTTT. Its protein is CASSWDLNEKLFF.

The chain recombines TRBV7-9 with TRBJ2-1; TRBD2 agrees at 8 bases. V trimming: 6 bases; J trimming: 7 bases; junction bases outside the gene matches: 11. Germline V gives CDR1 SEHNR, CDR2 FQNEAQ (reference sequence). The CDR3 contains 15 residues. The CDR3 reads CASRPPGGVENEQFF. In nucleotides, the CDR3 is TGTGCCAGCAGGCCGCCGGGAGGGGTGGAAAATGAGCAGTTCTTC.

The rearrangement uses TRBV7-2 and TRBJ2-3, with 7 bases aligning to TRBD2. The CDR3 runs to 16 residues. V gave up 4 bases and J gave up 0 bases; unmatched junction bases: 7. Per the germline V gene, CDR1 is SGHTA and CDR2 is FQGNSA. CDR3 protein: CASSWGGAGSTDTQYF. CDR3 DNA sequence: TGTGCCAGCAGCTGGGGGGGAGCGGGGAGCACAGATACGCAGTATTTT.

The rearrangement uses TRBV19 and TRBJ2-3; D is uncertain. The CDR3 length is 12 residues. Deletions cut 5 bases from V and 4 bases from J, with 7 bases between. Germline lookup yields CDR1 LNHDA and CDR2 SQIVND (reference sequence). This CDR3 is CASSLAADTQYF. CDR3 in DNA: TGTGCCAGTAGTCTCGCTGCAGATACGCAGTATTTT. Complete variable domain (other parts from reference TRBV19 and TRBJ2-3): DGGITQSPKYLFRKEGQNVTLSCEQNLNHDAMYWYRQDPGQGLRLIYYSQIVNDFQKGDIAEGYSVSREKKESFPLTVTSAQKNPTAFYLCASSLAADTQYFGPGTRLTVL.

The chain combines TRBV13 with TRBJ1-5; D uncertain. Germline lookup yields CDR1 PRHDT and CDR2 FYEKMQ (reference sequence). CDR3 size: 13 residues. Trimming shortened V by 1 base and J by 9 bases, and 10 bases separated the two germline ends. The CDR3 DNA reads TGTGCCAGCAGCTTAGATAGAGGTGGGCCCCAGCATTTT. Translating gives CASSLDRGGPQHF. The whole variable domain, filled in from reference TRBV13 and TRBJ1-5, reads AAGVIQSPRHLIKEKRETATLKCYPIPRHDTVYWYQQGPGQDPQFLISFYEKMQSDKGSIPDRFSAQQFSDYHSELNMSSLELGDSALYFCASSLDRGGPQHFGDGTRLSIL.

The chain recombines TRBV9 with TRBJ2-2, with D perhaps matching TRBD1 (5 bases). Germline V gene sequence: CDR1 SGDLS, CDR2 YYNGEE. The CDR3 extends over 14 amino acids. Trimming removed 3 bases from V and 1 base from J, with 7 bases in between. The CDR3 DNA is TGTGCCAGCAGCGAGGGGAAGAACACCGGGGAGCTGTTTTTT. The encoded protein is CASSEGKNTGELFF.

The J gene is TRBJ1-4, the V gene TRBV13; D ambiguous. CDR1 is PRHDT and CDR2 is FYEKMQ in the germline V gene (reference sequence). The ends were cut back, 5 bases at V and 3 bases at J, with 13 bases in the middle. The CDR3 runs 15 residues. Here the CDR3 reads CASSARWGANEKLFF. CDR3 nucleotides: TGTGCCAGCAGCGCCCGATGGGGAGCTAATGAAAAACTGTTTTTT.

The genes are TRBV3-1 (or the pseudogene TRBV3-2) and TRBJ2-3, with D perhaps TRBD1 or TRBD2 (5 bases each). The length of the CDR3 is 18 residues. Trimming cost V 0 bases and J 0 bases, with 16 bases left between them. Germline CDR1 LGHDT, CDR2 YNNKEL (reference sequence). CDR3 region: CASSQEVWGTPSTDTQYF. CDR3 DNA: TGTGCCAGCAGCCAAGAGGTGTGGGGGACCCCTAGCACAGATACGCAGTATTTT.

The chain employs TRBV5-1 and TRBJ2-1; D gene ambiguous. Germline lookup yields CDR1 SGHRS and CDR2 YFSETQ. This CDR3 spans 11 amino acids. Trimming took off 2 bases at V and 4 bases at J, with 1 base between the two ends. The CDR3: CASSFYNEQFF. In DNA form, the CDR3 reads TGCGCCAGCAGCTTTTACAATGAGCAGTTCTTC.

The chain is built from TRBV11-3 and TRBJ1-4; the D gene is possibly TRBD1 (6 bases). V was cut by 0 bases and J by 8 bases, with 16 bases left in between. The CDR3 runs 16 residues. CDR1 is SGHNT and CDR2 is YENEEA in the germline V gene. CDR3 in DNA: TGTGCCAGCAGCTTAGATCGTCGCAGGGGAAGGGAAAAACTGTTTTTT. Translating it yields CASSLDRRRGREKLFF.

The chain couples TRBV4-3 to TRBJ1-6; D gene ambiguous. Germline CDR1 LGHNA, CDR2 YSLEER. Trimming took off 0 bases at V and 4 bases at J, with 10 bases between the two ends. The CDR3 spans 16 residues. The CDR3 nucleotides read TGCGCCAGCAGCCAAGAAGCCCGACTGTATAATTCACCCCTCCACTTT. This encodes CASSQEARLYNSPLHF.

The V gene is TRBV6-5, the J gene TRBJ1-2; no firm D call. Germline V gene lookup returns CDR1 MNHEY and CDR2 SVGAGI. Trimming took off 0 bases at V and 0 bases at J, with 8 bases between the two ends. The length of the CDR3 is 15 residues. For the CDR3, the DNA is TGTGCCAGCAGTTACTCGGGGATACCTAACTATGGCTACACCTTC. This codes for CASSYSGIPNYGYTF.

V is TRBV21-1 and J is TRBJ2-7; the table's TRBD2 call for D was not verified on the DNA. TRBV21-1 is tagged as a pseudogene. CDR3 length equals 23 residues. The CDR3 nucleotides are TGTGCCAGCAGCAGAGGGACTAGCGGGAGGCTGACAGTACCGGACCAGATCAATTACGAGCAGTACTTC. The encoded protein is CASSRGTSGRLTVPDQINYEQYF.